The TCR beta chain under discussion was sequenced for a study of CD8 T cells in Susac syndrome. TCR beta sequences were obtained from blood CD8+ and CD4+ T cells. Controls comprised healthy donors matched for age and sex. TEMRA cells were enriched by FACS, and CD4+ and CD8+ T cells were negatively isolated. The authors reverse transcribed 0.5 to 1 ug RNA with random hexamers. Multiplex PCR with immunoSEQ amplified the TCR beta CDR3 across 54 Vbeta and 13 Jbeta. A single record per CDR3 protein comes from TCRdb applying MiXCR to the immunoSEQ multiplex PCR reads. Of some 120,000 distinct CDR3 sequences listed, about nine tenths are singletons. Germline lookup yields CDR1 SGHTA and CDR2 FQGNSA. CDR3 length: 16 residues. V lost 5 bases and J lost 3, with 19 bases in between.

The V and J genes are TRBV7-2 and TRBJ1-2; D is possibly TRBD1 (5 bases). This receptor was identified in a human donor in good health. The sequenced sample was CD4+ T cells from PBMCs. The CDR3 reads CASSPTQWGGDYGYTF. CDR3 DNA sequence: TGTGCCAGCAGCCCAACCCAATGGGGGGGAGACTATGGCTACACCTTC.